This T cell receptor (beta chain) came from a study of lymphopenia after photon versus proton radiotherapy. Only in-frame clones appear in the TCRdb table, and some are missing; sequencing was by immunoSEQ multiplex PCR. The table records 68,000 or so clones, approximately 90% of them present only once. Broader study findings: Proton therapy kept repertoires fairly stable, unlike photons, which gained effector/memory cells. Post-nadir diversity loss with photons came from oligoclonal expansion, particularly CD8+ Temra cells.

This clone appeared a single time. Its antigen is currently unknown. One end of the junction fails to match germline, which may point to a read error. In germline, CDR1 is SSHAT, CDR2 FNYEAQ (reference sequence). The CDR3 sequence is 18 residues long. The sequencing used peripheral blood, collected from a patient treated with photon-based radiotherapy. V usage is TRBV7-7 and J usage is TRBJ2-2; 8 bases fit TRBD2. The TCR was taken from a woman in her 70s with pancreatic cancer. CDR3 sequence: CASRSGVAGGSPPGELFF. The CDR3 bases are TGTGCTAGCAGGTCCGGTGTGGCGGGAGGCTCCCCCCCCGGGGAGCTGTTTTTT.